These 16 T cell receptor beta chains were all obtained from the same sample, sequenced in a study of CD8 T cell repertoires and HIV-1 epitope variants. Their specific antigens are unknown. Libraries were prepared by immunoSEQ multiplex PCR; TCRdb keeps only in-frame clonotypes and omits some of them. The sample lists about 5,200 clones, around 60% occurring once. Sequenced input: cultured CD8+ T cells derived from PBMCs. The receptor set was obtained from a male donor with HIV.

For this clone: The germline gene is not matched at one end of the junction; a read error may be the cause. The CDR3 loop is CASSVGAYYGYTF. DNA for the CDR3: TGTGCCAGCAGCGTAGGGGCCTACTATGGCTACACCTTC. The rearrangement links TRBV13 to TRBJ1-2; D is perhaps TRBD1 (5 bases). Germline CDR1 is PRHDT and CDR2 is FYEKMQ (reference sequence). This CDR3 contains 13 residues.

The rearrangement uses TRBV28 and TRBJ2-2; 7 nucleotides agree with TRBD1. CDR3 length: 15 residues. Germline loops: CDR1 MDHEN, CDR2 SYDVKM. V lost 7 bases and J lost 1; bases outside the gene matches: 6. CDR3 region: CASNLGQLNTGELFF. The DNA of the CDR3 is TGTGCCAGCAACCTGGGACAGTTGAACACCGGGGAGCTGTTTTTT.

This clone was detected only once. The chain employs TRBV11-2 and TRBJ2-7, with 12 bases lining up with TRBD1. The germline V gene has CDR1 SGHAT and CDR2 FQNNGV. The junction had 8 bases not matched to a gene; V was cut back by 4 bases and J by 7 bases. This CDR3 has 15 amino acids. CDR3 sequence: CASSSGGQGAREQYF. In DNA, the CDR3 is TGTGCCAGCAGCTCGGGGGGACAGGGGGCTCGGGAGCAGTACTTC.

The V and J genes are TRBV10-3 and TRBJ1-1, with TRBD1 matching over 11 bases. From germline, CDR1 is ENHRY and CDR2 SYGVKD. Trimming cost V 4 bases and J 4 bases; bases outside gene matches: 2. The CDR3 spans 14 residues. In nucleotides, the CDR3 is TGTGCCATCAGTGGGACAGGGGGCACCACTGAAGCTTTCTTT. Its translation is CAISGTGGTTEAFF.

This chain links TRBV6-5 with TRBJ1-3; D uncertain. With 0 bases removed from V and 2 bases from J, the gap between germline ends came to 2 bases. This CDR3 is 13 amino acids long. Germline V gene data show CDR1 as MNHEY and CDR2 as SVGAGI. This chain's CDR3 is CASSYSTGNTIYF. The CDR3 nucleotides read TGTGCCAGCAGTTACTCGACTGGAAACACCATATATTTT.

This clone appeared a few times. The gene calls are TRBV5-4 and TRBJ2-1; no reliable D call. V was trimmed by 4 bases and J by 0 bases, leaving 5 bases between them. The CDR3 consists of 13 residues. Germline V gene sequence: CDR1 SGHNT, CDR2 YYREEE (reference sequence). The CDR3 spells CASSGSSYNEQFF. DNA of the CDR3: TGTGCCAGCAGCGGTAGCTCCTACAATGAGCAGTTCTTC.

This chain links TRBV7-6 with TRBJ1-1; 9 bases agree with TRBD1. CDR3 length: 19 amino acids. Germline V gene sequence: CDR1 SGHVS, CDR2 FNYEAQ. Trimming took 1 base from V and 4 from J; bases not matched to a gene: 16. CDR3 protein: CASSLVFYLTGGSGTEAFF. The CDR3 DNA is TGTGCCAGCAGCTTAGTGTTTTATCTGACAGGGGGGAGTGGCACTGAAGCTTTCTTT.

The rearrangement uses TRBV27 and TRBJ2-7, with a tentative D call TRBD1 (6 bases). CDR1 and CDR2 (germline): MNHEY, SMNVEV (reference sequence). The V end was cut by 4 bases, the J end by 4 bases, with 14 bases between. This CDR3 contains 14 residues. Here the CDR3 reads CASSSGQLLYEQYF. The CDR3 region has the DNA TGTGCCAGCAGTTCCGGACAGCTTTTATACGAGCAGTACTTC.

The chain carries TRBV27 and TRBJ2-1, with 11 nucleotides matching TRBD1. The CDR3 is 14 amino acids. The V gene end was trimmed by 9 bases and the J gene end by 8 bases; junction bases not matched to a gene: 9. CDR1 is MNHEY and CDR2 is SMNVEV in the germline V gene (reference sequence). The DNA for the CDR3 is TGTGCCAGGATCCCGGGACAGGGGGAGGATGAGCAGTTCTTC. This gives the protein CARIPGQGEDEQFF.

The genes are TRBV2 and TRBJ2-1; D is ambiguous. This CDR3 has 13 amino acids. CDR1 is SNHLY and CDR2 is FYNNEI in the germline V gene. V was clipped by 6 bases and J by 0 bases, with 6 bases between them. The CDR3 DNA reads as TGTGCCAGCAGCTATAGCTCCTACAATGAGCAGTTCTTC. Amino acid sequence: CASSYSSYNEQFF. Drawing the rest from reference TRBV2 and TRBJ2-1, the complete variable domain is EPEVTQTPSHQVTQMGQEVILRCVPISNHLYFYWYRQILGQKVEFLVSFYNNEISEKSEIFDDQFSVERPDGSNFTLKIRSTKLEDSAMYFCASSYSSYNEQFFGPGTRLTVL.

The chain links TRBV5-4 to TRBJ2-5; D might be TRBD2 (5 bases). Germline V gene sequence: CDR1 SGHNT, CDR2 YYREEE (reference sequence). The V gene lost 9 bases and the J gene lost 10 bases, with 13 bases spanning the gap. This CDR3 region has 10 residues. The CDR3 nucleotides read TGTGCCACCCCCAGCGGAGACCAGTACTTC. Protein product: CATPSGDQYF.

The DNA of the CDR3 is TGTGCCAGCAGCCCAACAGGGGCCGGTGCGACTGAAGCTTTCTTT. It is translated as CASSPTGAGATEAFF. This sequence joins TRBV9 and TRBJ1-1; TRBD1 agrees at 7 bases. Germline CDR1 and CDR2: SGDLS and YYNGEE. The CDR3 runs to 15 residues. The V and J ends lost 4 bases and 5 bases, in that order; junction bases with no gene match: 11.

This clone has a single count. J is TRBJ1-2 and V is TRBV2; TRBD1 is a possible D gene (6 bases). The V gene's germline CDR1 is SNHLY and CDR2 FYNNEI. V lost 5 bases to trimming and J lost 2 bases, with 21 bases between them. The CDR3 contains 17 residues. The CDR3 reads CASSPFETGEENYGYTF. The CDR3 nucleotides read TGTGCCAGCAGTCCTTTTGAGACAGGAGAAGAGAACTATGGCTACACCTTC.

This clone was counted only a few times. The V and J genes are TRBV7-9 and TRBJ1-6; 9 bases match TRBD1. V shed 1 base, J shed 11 bases, and the junction held 6 bases outside the gene matches. Germline lookup yields CDR1 SEHNR and CDR2 FQNEAQ (reference sequence). The CDR3 is 15 residues long. CDR3 bases: TGTGCCAGCAGCTTAGGGGGACAGGGTTATCCACCCCTCCACTTT. This sequence encodes CASSLGGQGYPPLHF.

The chain is built from TRBV30 and TRBJ2-2; 7 bases match TRBD1. Germline lookup yields CDR1 GTSNPN and CDR2 SVGIG (reference sequence). The trim removed 5 bases at V and 7 bases at J, leaving 10 bases unmatched. The CDR3 has 14 residues. This CDR3 is CAWATGQLSGELFF. The CDR3 bases are TGTGCCTGGGCTACGGGACAGCTGAGCGGGGAGCTGTTTTTT.

The chain combines TRBV4-2 with TRBJ1-1; unclear D gene. Germline V gene data show CDR1 as LGHNA and CDR2 as YNFKEQ. The V end lost 4 bases, the J end lost 0 bases, and 12 bases lay between the germline ends. The CDR3 extends over 15 amino acids. The CDR3 nucleotides are TGTGCCAGCAGCCGCTCTCCGGAGATGAACACTGAAGCTTTCTTT. Protein sequence: CASSRSPEMNTEAFF.